At least ten counts were recorded for the clone carrying this T cell receptor (beta chain). Its cognate antigen is unknown. This CDR3 comprises 13 residues. V was clipped by 2 bases and J by 8 bases; unmatched bases: 5. Germline CDR1 is GTSNPN and CDR2 is SVGIG (reference sequence). The time point denotes: newly diagnosed GD, antithyroid drugs for less than 3 months. The TCR library used RNA extracted from PBMCs. iRepertoire HTBI primers and Arm-PCR of CDR3 regions built TCR beta libraries. TCRdb reanalysed the multiplex PCR reads using MiXCR and keeps one entry per CDR3 protein. The sample comprises 300,000 to 400,000 distinct CDR3 sequences, over 15% of which are singletons, and 25% to 30% rests with the top ten. The sample originates from a study of regulatory T cells in long-lasting Graves disease. Notes on the study in general: It was in persistent disease that TRBV28, TRBJ1-2 and TRBJ2-5 were favored.

The sample was also linked to a second study, of T cells in Graves' hyperthyroidism and ophthalmopathy.

This chain joins TRBV30 and TRBJ2-1, with 8 bases matching TRBD2. The clonotype originates from a middle-aged man with Graves disease. The specimen comprised peripheral blood mononuclear cells (PBMCs), sampled at new diagnosis, from a patient treated with antithyroid drugs. The CDR3: CAWSRGGPDEQFF. CDR3 coding DNA: TGTGCCTGGAGTCGCGGGGGGCCAGATGAGCAGTTCTTC.